The 11 T cell receptor beta chains reported below all come from one sample, sequenced in a study of T cell responses to AZD1222 COVID-19 vaccine. The data were produced by immunoSEQ multiplex PCR, yet TCRdb's version contains in-frame clones alone and is incomplete. The sample shows about 200,000 clones, roughly nine tenths of them seen only once. Sequenced here: peripheral blood, sampled 28 days after the second AZD1222 dose. The receptors come from an adult who received the AZD1222 COVID-19 vaccine.

V is TRBV7-9 and J is TRBJ1-1; D unresolved. The V end was cut by 4 bases, the J end by 2 bases, with 5 bases between. In germline, CDR1 is SEHNR, CDR2 FQNEAQ (reference sequence). The CDR3 loop spans 12 amino acids. The CDR3 reads CASSSRNTEAFF. In DNA form, the CDR3 reads TGTGCCAGCAGCTCTAGAAACACTGAAGCTTTCTTT.

This chain links TRBV6-7 with TRBJ2-7; D call uncertain. TRBV6-7 is an ORF; its function is uncertain. The CDR3 runs 13 residues. V shed 8 bases and J shed 4 bases, with 15 bases lying between them. The CDR3, as DNA: TGTGCCAGCCCGAGGACCAGCGAGTACGAGCAGTACTTC. The encoded protein is CASPRTSEYEQYF.

The gene calls are TRBV6-6 and TRBJ1-6; TRBD1 agrees at 7 bases. From germline, CDR1 is MNHNY and CDR2 SVGAGI (reference sequence). J gave up 6 bases and V 2 bases, and 4 bases lay outside the gene matches. The CDR3 sequence is 15 residues long. CDR3 in amino acids: CASSYLGQLNSPLHF. CDR3 in DNA: TGTGCCAGCAGTTACCTGGGACAGCTTAATTCACCCCTCCACTTT.

This clone was found a few times. This sequence joins TRBV7-2 and TRBJ2-1; 14 bases fit TRBD2. Germline V gives CDR1 SGHTA, CDR2 FQGNSA. The CDR3 is made up of 15 amino acids. V shed 5 bases and J 9 bases; nucleotides not matched to a gene: 6. This CDR3 is CASSPWTSGGREQFF. The CDR3 DNA reads as TGTGCCAGCAGCCCATGGACTAGCGGGGGGCGTGAGCAGTTCTTC.

This clone was counted a few times. The junction departs from germline at one end; a sequencing error may be responsible. This chain links TRBV4-1 with TRBJ1-1, with 7 bases matching TRBD1. The CDR3 totals 13 residues. The germline gives CDR1 MGHRA, CDR2 YSYEKL. CDR3 nucleotides: TGCGCCAGCAGCTCAACCCCGGAGGGGGCCCCTCCTTTT. It specifies CASSSTPEGAPPF.

The genes are TRBV12-3 or TRBV12-4 and TRBJ1-2, with D possibly matching TRBD1 (5 bases). This CDR3 comprises 13 residues. V lost 3 bases to trimming and J lost 3 bases, with 8 bases between them. CDR3 DNA: TGTGCCAGCAGTTTTGGGACCGACTATGGCTACACCTTC. Translating gives CASSFGTDYGYTF.

The chain links TRBV5-5 to TRBJ1-2, with 8 bases fitting TRBD1. This CDR3 region has 16 residues. The germline V gene has CDR1 SGHKS and CDR2 YYEKEE (reference sequence). The ends lost 0 bases at V and 2 bases at J; junction bases unmatched: 6. CDR3 bases: TGTGCCAGCAGCTTGGCGACAGGGGAGGGAAACTATGGCTACACCTTC. Its translation is CASSLATGEGNYGYTF.

This sequence joins TRBV6-5 and TRBJ2-7, with D possibly TRBD1 on 5 matching bases. This CDR3 is 14 amino acids long. Trimming stripped 3 bases from V and 2 bases from J, with 11 bases between. CDR1 is MNHEY and CDR2 is SVGAGI in the germline V gene. The CDR3 protein is CASSYAAGTYEQYF. The CDR3 DNA reads TGTGCCAGCAGTTATGCGGCAGGGACCTACGAGCAGTACTTC.

The J gene is TRBJ1-5, the V gene TRBV3-1 (or the pseudogene TRBV3-2); D gene uncertain. In germline, CDR1 is LGHDT, CDR2 YNNKEL (reference sequence). The CDR3 spans 13 residues. Trimming shortened V by 6 bases and J by 9 bases, and 15 bases separated the two germline ends. CDR3 residues: CASSTGSSMPQHF. The CDR3 DNA reads as TGTGCCAGCAGTACGGGGTCGTCCATGCCCCAGCATTTT.

The chain links TRBV11-2 to TRBJ2-1, with unresolved D. The V and J ends lost 7 bases and 5 bases respectively, with 6 bases between them. This CDR3 region has 11 residues. Germline CDR1 is SGHAT and CDR2 is FQNNGV. This chain's CDR3 is CASTPDNEQFF. The DNA for the CDR3 is TGTGCCAGCACCCCCGACAATGAGCAGTTCTTC. Full variable domain (rest looked up from reference TRBV11-2 and TRBJ2-1): EAGVAQSPRYKIIEKRQSVAFWCNPISGHATLYWYQQILGQGPKLLIQFQNNGVVDDSQLPKDRFSAERLKGVDSTLKIQPAKLEDSAVYLCASTPDNEQFFGPGTRLTVL.

J is TRBJ2-7 and V is TRBV6-6, with 7 bases lining up with TRBD2. The V gene end was trimmed by 6 bases and the J gene end by 4 bases; junction bases not matched to a gene: 12. Germline lookup yields CDR1 MNHNY and CDR2 SVGAGI (reference sequence). This CDR3 region has 15 residues. The CDR3 sequence: CASSPGSGGSYEQYF. The CDR3, as DNA: TGTGCCAGCAGCCCCGGGTCGGGAGGTTCATACGAGCAGTACTTC.